Listed below are T cell receptor beta chains from one sample, sequenced in a study of T cell responses to AZD1222 COVID-19 vaccine. Libraries were prepared by immunoSEQ multiplex PCR; TCRdb keeps only in-frame clonotypes and omits some of them. Here the sample spans some 150,000 clones, approximately 88% being singletons. The sample consisted of peripheral blood, taken on day 0 of AZD1222 vaccination. Every receptor here comes from an adult in good health. Both conserved end residues are part of each CDR3. D genes are given only for firm matches. Clone size is given for some rows only: seen once, a few or many times, or a class if the clone is expanded.

clone_size d_call j_call v_call cdr3_length cdr3_nt cdr3_aa
NA TRBD2 TRBJ2-2 TRBV12-3/TRBV12-4 12 TGTGCCAGCCGAAGCGGGAACGGGGAGCTGTTTTTT CASRSGNGELFF
NA NA TRBJ1-1 TRBV6-5 14 TGTGCCAGCAGTTGGGGGGGGCCGAACACTGAAGCTTTCTTT CASSWGGPNTEAFF
NA TRBD1 TRBJ1-5 TRBV7-9 16 TGTGCCAGCAGCTTGGGGGGACAGTCCTCCCATCAGCCCCAGCATTTT CASSLGGQSSHQPQHF
once NA TRBJ2-7 TRBV20-1 12 TGCAGTGCTAGTATTTGGACGGGCGAGCAGTACTTC CSASIWTGEQYF
NA NA TRBJ2-7 TRBV18 14 TGTGCCAGCTCACCACCGAGTCCCGGGTACGAGCAGTACTTC CASSPPSPGYEQYF
NA NA TRBJ2-5 TRBV5-4 15 TGTGCCAGCAGCTTGGGGAGGCAGACCGTAGAGACCCAGTACTTC CASSLGRQTVETQYF
NA NA TRBJ2-1 TRBV11-2 13 TGTGCCAGCAGCTTAAATAGGCGGAATGAGCAGTTCTTC CASSLNRRNEQFF
once NA TRBJ2-7 TRBV3-1/TRBV3-2 15 TGTGCCAGCACTCTGGGGCGGGGCCTCTCCTACGAGCAGTACTTC CASTLGRGLSYEQYF
NA TRBD1 TRBJ2-7 TRBV18 15 TGTGCCAGCTCATCCAGGACAGGGACATCCTACGAGCAGTACTTC CASSSRTGTSYEQYF
NA NA TRBJ2-5 TRBV7-9 14 TGTGCCAGCAGCTTAATCCGAAACCAAGAGACCCAGTACTTC CASSLIRNQETQYF
NA NA TRBJ2-3 TRBV28 18 TGTGCCAGCAGCTTCGGGCCCCGATCGGGACTTAACACAGATACGCAGTATTTT CASSFGPRSGLNTDTQYF
few NA TRBJ1-2 TRBV28 14 TGTGCCAGCCGGAGGGGGGGCTTGGGCTATGGCTACACCTTC CASRRGGLGYGYTF
NA NA TRBJ1-2 TRBV6-5 13 TGTGCCAGCAGTTACGGGGGGTTCTATGGCTACACCTTC CASSYGGFYGYTF
NA NA TRBJ1-1 TRBV5-6 12 TGTGCCAGCAGCCTAGGTAGCACTGAAGCTTTCTTT CASSLGSTEAFF
NA NA TRBJ2-3 TRBV2 14 TGTGCCAGCAGTGATAGGGGGGGCACAGATACGCAGTATTTT CASSDRGGTDTQYF
NA NA TRBJ1-4 TRBV5-4 16 TGTGCCAGCAGCTTGGGGACAGTCACAACTAATGAAAAACTGTTTTTT CASSLGTVTTNEKLFF
NA TRBD2 TRBJ2-1 TRBV7-9 16 TGTGCCAGCAGCTTGATACTAGCGGGAGAAGACAATGAGCAGTTCTTC CASSLILAGEDNEQFF
NA NA TRBJ1-6 TRBV11-3 18 TGTGCCGGCCTATCCTCTCGTACAGGGAGCTCCTATAATTCACCCCTCCACTTT CAGLSSRTGSSYNSPLHF
NA TRBD1 TRBJ1-3 TRBV5-1 14 TGCGCCAGCAGCCGTGGACAGGATGGAAACACCATATATTTT CASSRGQDGNTIYF
NA NA TRBJ1-6 TRBV30 15 TGTGCCTGGAGTGCCCGTGGACGGATTAATTCACCCCTCCACTTT CAWSARGRINSPLHF
NA NA TRBJ1-5 TRBV12-5 14 TGTGCTAGTGGCCTGGGGGCAAGCAATCAGCCCCAGCATTTT CASGLGASNQPQHF
NA TRBD1 TRBJ1-6 TRBV18 16 TGTGCCAGCTCGCCGCTACAGGGGGCGTCGAATTCACCCCTCCACTTT CASSPLQGASNSPLHF
NA TRBD1 TRBJ1-1 TRBV7-8 12 TGTGCCAGCAGCCGGACAGGGGGACCAGCTTTCTTT CASSRTGGPAFF
once NA TRBJ1-3 TRBV7-3 14 TGTGCCAGCAGCTTTACTAGCTCTGGAAACACCATATATTTT CASSFTSSGNTIYF
NA NA TRBJ1-1 TRBV2 13 TGTGCCAGCAGCAGGGATACGGACACTGAAGCTTTCTTT CASSRDTDTEAFF
NA NA TRBJ1-1 TRBV30 16 TGTGCCTGGAGTGTAAGATCTACAGCCCAAAACACTGAAGCTTTCTTT CAWSVRSTAQNTEAFF
NA NA TRBJ2-7 TRBV12-3/TRBV12-4 11 TGTGCCAGCAGTTGGACCTACGAGCAGTACTTC CASSWTYEQYF
NA NA TRBJ2-3 TRBV9 15 TGTGCCAGCAGCGCCTTATTAGGGTCCACAGATACGCAGTATTTT CASSALLGSTDTQYF
NA NA TRBJ1-1 TRBV11-2 13 TGTGCCAGCAGCTTAAACAGGAACACTGAAGCTTTCTTT CASSLNRNTEAFF
NA NA TRBJ2-3 TRBV4-3 14 TGCGCCAGCAGCCAAGTAGGCGCGGCAGATACGCAGTATTTT CASSQVGAADTQYF
NA TRBD1 TRBJ2-2 TRBV10-3 15 TGTGCCATCAGTCGCGACAGGGGGCCGATCGGGGAGCTGTTTTTT CAISRDRGPIGELFF
NA NA TRBJ2-5 TRBV6-5 13 TGTGCCAGCAGGACTCCACTAAGGTCGGCCCAGTACTTC CASRTPLRSAQYF
NA NA TRBJ1-1 TRBV6-5 15 TGTGCCAGCAGTTACGATCGGGGGATGAACACTGAAGCTTTCTTT CASSYDRGMNTEAFF